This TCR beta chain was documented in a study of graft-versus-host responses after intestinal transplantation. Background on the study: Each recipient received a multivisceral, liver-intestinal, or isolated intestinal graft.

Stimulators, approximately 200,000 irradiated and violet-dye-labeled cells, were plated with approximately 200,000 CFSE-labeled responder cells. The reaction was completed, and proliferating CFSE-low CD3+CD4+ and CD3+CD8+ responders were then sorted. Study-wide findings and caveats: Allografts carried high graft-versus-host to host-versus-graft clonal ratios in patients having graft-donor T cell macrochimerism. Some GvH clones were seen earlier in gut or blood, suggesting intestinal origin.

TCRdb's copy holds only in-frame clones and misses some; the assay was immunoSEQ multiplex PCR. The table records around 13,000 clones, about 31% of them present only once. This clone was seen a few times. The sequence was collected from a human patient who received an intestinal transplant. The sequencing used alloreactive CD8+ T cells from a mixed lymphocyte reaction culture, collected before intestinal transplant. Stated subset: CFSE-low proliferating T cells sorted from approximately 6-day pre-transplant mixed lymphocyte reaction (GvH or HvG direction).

The CDR3 DNA reads as TGCGCCAGCAGTGGATGGGGGGGGCTCCCTGGCCTTACGCAGTATTTT. As protein: CASSGWGGLPGLTQYF. The V and J genes are TRBV10-2 and TRBJ2-3; possible D gene TRBD2, 7 bases. Germline assignment: CDR1 WSHSY and CDR2 SAAADI. There are 16 residues in the CDR3. V was cut by 4 bases and J by 8 bases, with 22 bases left in between.